This T cell receptor beta chain was recorded in a study of cytomegalovirus exposure and HLA in healthy donors. The CDR3 extends over 16 amino acids. V trimming: 0 bases; J trimming: 4 bases; junction bases outside the gene matches: 6. Germline loops: CDR1 SGHRS, CDR2 YFSETQ. A word on this clone: Its antigen is unknown.

PCR involved 60 Vbeta and 13 Jbeta primers. Produced via immunoSEQ multiplex PCR; TCRdb's table is partial and in-frame only. The data contain about 220,000 clones, more than 60% of them seen just once; the ten biggest clones take up roughly 1.9%. Study-wide results and limits: A later analysis associated 15,000 to 20,000 TCR beta sequences with HLA alleles at a 0.05 false discovery rate. Researchers reported from a later analysis that most CMV-associated TCR beta chains appeared HLA-restricted. Most likely, a cluster of highly shared sequence variants arose as a sequencing artifact.

The origin of this receptor is a woman in her twenties or thirties in good health and CMV-seronegative. Source material: PBMCs. V and J are TRBV5-1 and TRBJ2-1, with 8 bases identical to TRBD1. The CDR3 DNA reads TGCGCCAGCAGCTTGGTAGGGGACAGGAGTTACAATGAGCAGTTCTTC. Translation: CASSLVGDRSYNEQFF.